A selection of T cell receptor beta chains follows, all from one sample in a study of lymphopenia after photon versus proton radiotherapy. Generated by immunoSEQ multiplex PCR, the TCRdb table keeps only in-frame clones and is missing some. Among tens of thousands of clones listed, about nine tenths were seen once. The specimen comprised peripheral blood, sampled from a patient treated with proton-based radiotherapy. The receptors derive from a man older than 75 with esophageal cancer. Each CDR3 is given with its conserved first and last residue. The D gene is left open where the match is weak. The listing skips clone size in some rows; elsewhere it reads once, few, many or a size class.

j_call,clone_size,d_call,v_call,cdr3_nt,cdr3_aa
TRBJ1-3,.,.,TRBV19,TGTGCCAGTAGTATAGGCGGTAACTCTGGAAACACCATATATTTT,CASSIGGNSGNTIYF
TRBJ1-1,.,.,TRBV2,TGTGCCAGCACCTATACACCACACACTGAAGCTTTCTTT,CASTYTPHTEAFF
TRBJ1-1,.,.,TRBV6-5,TGTGCCAGCAGTTACTCAGGCGGGAACACTGAAGCTTTCTTT,CASSYSGGNTEAFF
TRBJ1-4,.,.,TRBV7-8,TGTGCCAGCAGCTTATGGGCAGCAACTAATGAAAAACTGTTTTTT,CASSLWAATNEKLFF
TRBJ1-2,.,.,TRBV7-8,TGTGCCAGCAGCACGGACAACTATGGCTACACCTTC,CASSTDNYGYTF
TRBJ1-1,.,.,TRBV19,TGTGCCAGTAGTACGCAGATGAACACTGAAGCTTTCTTT,CASSTQMNTEAFF
TRBJ2-7,.,TRBD2,TRBV5-4,TGTGCCAGCAGCTTGGGGACTAGCGGCACCACTTCCTACGAGCAGTACTTC,CASSLGTSGTTSYEQYF
TRBJ1-6,.,.,TRBV7-2,TGTGCCAGCAGCTTAGAGGGGCGCAGCTCCTATAATTCACCCCTCCACTTT,CASSLEGRSSYNSPLHF
TRBJ2-3,.,.,TRBV12-5,TGTGCTAGTGGTTTGGCAGGTTTGTTGTGGCAGGGGGGAGATACGCAGTATTTT,CASGLAGLLWQGGDTQYF
TRBJ2-3,.,.,TRBV5-1,TGCGCCAGCAGCTTGGAGGACCCAAGTAGCACAGATACGCAGTATTTT,CASSLEDPSSTDTQYF
TRBJ2-7,.,TRBD2,TRBV19,TGTGCCAGTAGTCCGGTAGCGGGGGTGTACGAGCAGTACTTC,CASSPVAGVYEQYF
TRBJ1-1,.,.,TRBV5-1,TGCGCCAGCACCCCGAACGTATTGAACACTGAAGCTTTCTTT,CASTPNVLNTEAFF
TRBJ2-2,.,.,TRBV2,TGTGCCACCATTACAGAGCTTTGGGGCACCGGGGAGCTGTTTTTT,CATITELWGTGELFF
TRBJ2-7,.,TRBD2,TRBV6-5,TGTGCCAGCAGTTACTCGTCCAGCGGGATTTACGAGCAGTACTTC,CASSYSSSGIYEQYF
TRBJ2-6,few,.,TRBV6-4,TGTGCCAGCAGTGAACAGGGCTATGGGGCCAACGTCCTGACTTTC,CASSEQGYGANVLTF
TRBJ2-7,.,TRBD1,TRBV7-9,TGTGCCAGCAGCCAAGGACAGGGGGCGATCTACGAGCAGTACTTC,CASSQGQGAIYEQYF
TRBJ1-2,.,.,TRBV7-2,TGTGCCAGCAGCTTAGTGAGGACCCCGGGGGATGGCTACACCTTC,CASSLVRTPGDGYTF
TRBJ2-7,.,.,TRBV6-5,TGTGCCACCTTAGCTTATTTATCCTACGAGCAGTACTTC,CATLAYLSYEQYF
TRBJ1-1,.,.,TRBV10-3,TGTGCCATCAGTGAGTCGGCCCCCCGACAGATTAGAGCTTTCTTT,CAISESAPRQIRAFF
TRBJ1-4,.,.,TRBV4-3,TGCGCCAGCAGCCAAGAGACGGGGGGATGGAATGAAAAACTGTTTTTT,CASSQETGGWNEKLFF
TRBJ1-3,.,TRBD1,TRBV19,TGTGCCAGTGCGGACAGGGGAGGGTCCTCTGGAAACACCATATATTTT,CASADRGGSSGNTIYF
TRBJ1-1,.,TRBD1,TRBV5-4,TGTGCCAGCAGCTCGGAGACAGGGGCCACTGAAGCTTTCTTT,CASSSETGATEAFF
TRBJ2-2,.,TRBD2,TRBV7-2,TGTGCCAGCAGCTTAGGAGCGGGGGGCAACACCGGGGAGCTGTTTTTT,CASSLGAGGNTGELFF
TRBJ1-2,.,.,TRBV4-1,TGCGCCAGCAGCCAAGACTCGGGCTTTGGTACAGGGTTGAGCGGGACTAACTATGGCTACACCTTC,CASSQDSGFGTGLSGTNYGYTF
TRBJ2-7,.,TRBD1,TRBV6-6,TGTGCCAGCAGTTCCTCGGGACAGGGCTACGAGCAGTACTTC,CASSSSGQGYEQYF
TRBJ2-6,.,.,TRBV19,TGTGCCAGTAGGCATTGGGTTTCTGGGGCCAACGTCCTGACTTTC,CASRHWVSGANVLTF
TRBJ2-3,.,.,TRBV11-2,TGTGCCAGCAGCTTTCGGACTATTTCAGATACGCAGTATTTT,CASSFRTISDTQYF
TRBJ1-2,.,TRBD1,TRBV19,TGTGCCAGTAGTATCTCCGACAGGGGGCGGAGAGGGGGCTACACCTTC,CASSISDRGRRGGYTF
TRBJ2-2,once,.,TRBV18,TGTGCCAGCTCACCACCCGGCGGAGCCGGCACCGGGGAGCTGTTTTTT,CASSPPGGAGTGELFF
TRBJ2-7,.,.,TRBV5-1,TGCGCCAGCAGCTTGCTCAGCACCTACGAGCAGTACTTC,CASSLLSTYEQYF
TRBJ1-1,few,TRBD1,TRBV14,TGTGCCAGCAGAAGGACAGGGCGGCGAACGACTGAAGCTTTCTTT,CASRRTGRRTTEAFF
TRBJ1-1,.,.,TRBV11-2,TGTGCCAGCAGACCCTTGGGGGGGCGAACTGAAGCTTTCTTT,CASRPLGGRTEAFF
TRBJ2-2,.,.,TRBV25-1,TGTGCCAGCAGTTTTAGTAGTAACACCGGGGAGCTGTTTTTT,CASSFSSNTGELFF
TRBJ2-1,.,.,TRBV5-1,TGCGCCAGCAGAGCTGGAGAGAGCTCCTACAATGAGCAGTTCTTC,CASRAGESSYNEQFF
TRBJ2-7,few,.,TRBV4-3,TGCGCCAGCAGCCAAGATAGCAGGGGCTCCTACGAGCAGTACTTC,CASSQDSRGSYEQYF
TRBJ2-7,once,.,TRBV18,TGTGCCAGCTCACTCCAGGGGTCTACGGACCAGTACTTC,CASSLQGSTDQYF
TRBJ2-2,.,.,TRBV7-7,TGTGCTAGCAGCCAGGGACCCGGGAACACCGGGGAGCTGTTTTTT,CASSQGPGNTGELFF
TRBJ2-7,.,.,TRBV4-3,TGCGCCAGCAGCCAAGATGGAGTCACCAGTCTTAGCTCCTACGAGCAGTACTTC,CASSQDGVTSLSSYEQYF
TRBJ2-7,.,TRBD1,TRBV7-9,TGTGCCAGCAGCCGGACAGGGGCCGAGCAGTACTTC,CASSRTGAEQYF
TRBJ2-1,.,TRBD2,TRBV4-3,TGCGCCAGCAGCCAAGGACTAGCGGTCAATGAGCAGTTCTTC,CASSQGLAVNEQFF
TRBJ2-5,.,.,TRBV6-5,TGTGCCAGCAGTCGACAGGCCCAAGAGACCCAGTACTTC,CASSRQAQETQYF
TRBJ2-7,.,TRBD2,TRBV6-5,TGTGCCAGCAGTGGCGCGGGAGGGCCTCGGTACGAGCAGTACTTC,CASSGAGGPRYEQYF
TRBJ2-5,once,.,TRBV7-9,TGTGCCAGCAGCAACAACCCCCCGGGGGAGACCCAGTACTTC,CASSNNPPGETQYF
TRBJ2-2,.,.,TRBV6-6,TGTGCCAGCGGTATGAACGCGAACACCGGGGAGCTGTTTTTT,CASGMNANTGELFF
TRBJ1-5,.,TRBD1,TRBV11-2,TGTGCCAGCAGCTTTGGACAGGGGAATCAGCCCCAGCATTTT,CASSFGQGNQPQHF
TRBJ2-6,.,.,TRBV19,TGTGCCAGTAGTATATCGGGGGCGGGTGGGGCCAACGTCCTGACTTTC,CASSISGAGGANVLTF
TRBJ2-7,.,.,TRBV29-1,TGCAGCGCCCAACAGGGAGGTAGCTACGAGCAGTACTTC,CSAQQGGSYEQYF
TRBJ2-3,.,TRBD1,TRBV5-6,TGTGCCAGCAGCTGGGATCGGACAGGGATGCATTTT,CASSWDRTGMHF
TRBJ2-1,.,.,TRBV7-2,TGTGCCAGCAGCTTAGGAGGTACAGGGAGATCCTACAATGAGCAGTTCTTC,CASSLGGTGRSYNEQFF
TRBJ1-1,.,.,TRBV7-8,TGTGCCAGCAGGGGAGACGGGGGACGAGCTTTCTTT,CASRGDGGRAFF
TRBJ2-7,.,TRBD1,TRBV7-3,TGTGCCAGCAGCCCCGACAGGGGTTACGAGCAGTACTTC,CASSPDRGYEQYF
TRBJ2-5,few,.,TRBV5-6,TGTGCCAGCAGCTTATGGCCTCAAGAGACCCAGTACTTC,CASSLWPQETQYF
TRBJ2-1,.,.,TRBV5-1,TGCGCCAGCAGCTTTGGATTCATTGGTGCGGGGCAGTTCTTC,CASSFGFIGAGQFF
TRBJ2-7,many,.,TRBV7-9,TGTGCCAGCAGCTTGTCACACGAGCAGTACTTC,CASSLSHEQYF
TRBJ1-2,.,TRBD1,TRBV27,TGTGCCAGCAGTTTATCCTCGGGACAGGGGGCTAACTATGGCTACACCTTC,CASSLSSGQGANYGYTF
TRBJ1-2,.,.,TRBV2,TGTGCCAGCAGTAACCCTGGAGGGAAGGAAGGCTACACCTTC,CASSNPGGKEGYTF
TRBJ1-5,.,TRBD1,TRBV7-3,TGTGCCAGCAGCTTAACCTCCAGGGGGCCAAGGCAGCCCCAGCATTTT,CASSLTSRGPRQPQHF
TRBJ2-5,once,.,TRBV18,TGTGCCAGCTCACCTGCCCCCCAAGAGACCCAGTACTTC,CASSPAPQETQYF
TRBJ2-2,.,.,TRBV4-1,TGCGCCAGCAGCCTCGAAACCGGGGAGCTGTTTTTT,CASSLETGELFF